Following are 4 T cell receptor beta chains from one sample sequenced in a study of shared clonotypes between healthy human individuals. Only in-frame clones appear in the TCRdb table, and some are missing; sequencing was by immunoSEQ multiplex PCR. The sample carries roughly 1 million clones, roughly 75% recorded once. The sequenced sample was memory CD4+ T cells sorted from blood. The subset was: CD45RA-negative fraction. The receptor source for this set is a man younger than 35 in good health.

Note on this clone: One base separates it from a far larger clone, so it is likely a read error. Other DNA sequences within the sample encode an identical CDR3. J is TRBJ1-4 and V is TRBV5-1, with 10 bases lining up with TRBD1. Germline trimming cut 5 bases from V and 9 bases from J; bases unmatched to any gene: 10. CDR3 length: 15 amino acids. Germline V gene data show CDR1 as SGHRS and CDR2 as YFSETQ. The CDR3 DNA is TGCGCCAGCAGTTTCGGGACAGGGGAGGGACAAAAACTGTTTTTT. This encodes CASSFGTGEGQKLFF.

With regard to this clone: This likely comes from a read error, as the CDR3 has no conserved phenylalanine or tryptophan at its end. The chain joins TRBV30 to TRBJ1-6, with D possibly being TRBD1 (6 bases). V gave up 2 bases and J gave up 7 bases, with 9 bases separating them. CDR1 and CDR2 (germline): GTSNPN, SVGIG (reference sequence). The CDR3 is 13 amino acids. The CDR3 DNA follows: TGTGCCTGGAGTCGACAGGAGAATTCACCCCTCCACCTT. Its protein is CAWSRQENSPLHL.

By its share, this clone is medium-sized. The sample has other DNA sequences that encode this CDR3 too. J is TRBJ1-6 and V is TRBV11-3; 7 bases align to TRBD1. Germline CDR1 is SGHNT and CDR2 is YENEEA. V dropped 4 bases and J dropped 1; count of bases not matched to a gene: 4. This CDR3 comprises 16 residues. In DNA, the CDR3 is TGTGCCAGCAGCTCCAGGGGGGAGTCCTATAATTCACCCCTCCACTTT. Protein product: CASSSRGESYNSPLHF.

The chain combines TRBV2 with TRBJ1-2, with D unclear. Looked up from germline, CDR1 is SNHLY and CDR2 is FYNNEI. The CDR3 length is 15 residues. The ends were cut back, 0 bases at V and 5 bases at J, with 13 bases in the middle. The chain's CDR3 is CASSEALGADYGYTF. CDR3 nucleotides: TGTGCCAGCAGTGAAGCTCTTGGAGCCGATTATGGCTACACCTTC.